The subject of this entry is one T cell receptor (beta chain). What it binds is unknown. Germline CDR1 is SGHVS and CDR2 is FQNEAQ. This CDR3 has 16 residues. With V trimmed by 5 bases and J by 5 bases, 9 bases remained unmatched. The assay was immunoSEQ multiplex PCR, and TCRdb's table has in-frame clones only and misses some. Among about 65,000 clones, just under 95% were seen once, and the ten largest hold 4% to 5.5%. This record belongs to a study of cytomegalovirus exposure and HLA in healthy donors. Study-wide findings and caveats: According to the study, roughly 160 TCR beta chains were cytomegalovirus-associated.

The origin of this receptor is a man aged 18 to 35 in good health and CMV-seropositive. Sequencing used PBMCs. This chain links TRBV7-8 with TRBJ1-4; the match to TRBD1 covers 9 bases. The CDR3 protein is CASSTPGTGINEKLFF. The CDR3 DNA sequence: TGTGCCAGCAGCACTCCCGGGACAGGGATCAATGAAAAACTGTTTTTT. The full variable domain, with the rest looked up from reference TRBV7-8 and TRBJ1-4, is GAGVSQSPRYKVAKRGQDVALRCDPISGHVSLFWYQQALGQGPEFLTYFQNEAQLDKSGLPSDRFFAERPEGSVSTLKIQRTQQEDSAVYLCASSTPGTGINEKLFFGSGTQLSVL.